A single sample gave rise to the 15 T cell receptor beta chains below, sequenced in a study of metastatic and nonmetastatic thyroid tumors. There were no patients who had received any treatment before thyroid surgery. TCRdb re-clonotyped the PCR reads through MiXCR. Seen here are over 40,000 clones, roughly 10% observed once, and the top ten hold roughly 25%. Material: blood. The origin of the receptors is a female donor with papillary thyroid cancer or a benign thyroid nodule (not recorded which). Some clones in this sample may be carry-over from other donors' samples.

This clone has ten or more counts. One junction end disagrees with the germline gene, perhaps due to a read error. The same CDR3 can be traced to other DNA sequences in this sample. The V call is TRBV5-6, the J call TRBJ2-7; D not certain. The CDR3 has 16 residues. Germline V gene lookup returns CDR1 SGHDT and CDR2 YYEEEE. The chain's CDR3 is CASAAFLVSSSYEQYF. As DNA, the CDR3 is TGTGCCAGCGCAGCTTTTTTAGTCTCCAGCTCCTACGAGCAGTATTTC. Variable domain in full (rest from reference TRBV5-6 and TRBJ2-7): DAGVTQSPTHLIKTRGQQVTLRCSPKSGHDTVSWYQQALGQGPQFIFQYYEEEERQRGNFPDRFSGHQFPNYSSELNVNALLLGDSALYLCASAAFLVSSSYEQYFGPGTRLTVT.

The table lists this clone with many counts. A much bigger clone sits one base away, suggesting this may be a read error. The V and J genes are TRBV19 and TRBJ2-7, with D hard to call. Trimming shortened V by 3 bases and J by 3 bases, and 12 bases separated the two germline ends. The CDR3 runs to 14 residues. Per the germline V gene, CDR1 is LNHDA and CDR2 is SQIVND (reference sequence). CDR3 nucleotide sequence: TGTGCCAGTAGTATTCGTGACACTAACTACGAGCAGTACTTC. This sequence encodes CASSIRDTNYEQYF.

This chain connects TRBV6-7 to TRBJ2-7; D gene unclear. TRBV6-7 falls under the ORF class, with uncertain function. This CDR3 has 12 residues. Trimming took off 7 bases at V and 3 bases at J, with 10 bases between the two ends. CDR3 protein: CASINDCYEQYF. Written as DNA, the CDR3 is TGTGCCAGCATCAACGACTGCTACGAGCAGTACTTC.

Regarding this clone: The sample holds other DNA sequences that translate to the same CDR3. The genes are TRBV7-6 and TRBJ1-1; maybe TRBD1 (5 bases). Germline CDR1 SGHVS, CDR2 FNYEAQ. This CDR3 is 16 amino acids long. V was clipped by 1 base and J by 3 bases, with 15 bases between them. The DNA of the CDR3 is TGTGCCAGCAGCTTAGGCGGGGGTATGAGGTACACTGAAGCTTTCTTT. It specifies CASSLGGGMRYTEAFF.

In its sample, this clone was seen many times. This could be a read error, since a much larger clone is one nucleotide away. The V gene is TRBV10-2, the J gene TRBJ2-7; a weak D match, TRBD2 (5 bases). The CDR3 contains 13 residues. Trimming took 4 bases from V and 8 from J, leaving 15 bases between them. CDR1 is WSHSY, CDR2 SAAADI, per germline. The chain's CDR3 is CASSGSLASKQYF. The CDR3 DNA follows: TGCGCCAGCAGTGGAAGTCTAGCCAGCAAGCAGTACTTC.

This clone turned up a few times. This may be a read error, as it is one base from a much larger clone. CDR3 amino acids: CATSWARDTDTQYF. In nucleotides, the CDR3 is TGTGCCACCAGTTGGGCTAGAGACACAGATACGCAGTATTTT. The chain has TRBV24-1 and TRBJ2-3, with D unresolved. Germline CDR1 is KGHDR and CDR2 is SFDVKD. Deletions cut 6 bases from V and 2 bases from J, with 11 bases between. This CDR3 is 14 amino acids long.

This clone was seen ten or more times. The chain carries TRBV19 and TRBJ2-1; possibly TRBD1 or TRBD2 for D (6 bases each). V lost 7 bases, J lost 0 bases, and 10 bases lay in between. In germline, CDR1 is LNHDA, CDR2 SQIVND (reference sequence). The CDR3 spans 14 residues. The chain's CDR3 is CASMGGRSYNEQFF. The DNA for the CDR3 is TGTGCCAGTATGGGGGGCCGCTCCTACAATGAGCAGTTCTTC. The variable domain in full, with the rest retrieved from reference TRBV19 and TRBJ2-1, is DGGITQSPKYLFRKEGQNVTLSCEQNLNHDAMYWYRQDPGQGLRLIYYSQIVNDFQKGDIAEGYSVSREKKESFPLTVTSAQKNPTAFYLCASMGGRSYNEQFFGPGTRLTVL.

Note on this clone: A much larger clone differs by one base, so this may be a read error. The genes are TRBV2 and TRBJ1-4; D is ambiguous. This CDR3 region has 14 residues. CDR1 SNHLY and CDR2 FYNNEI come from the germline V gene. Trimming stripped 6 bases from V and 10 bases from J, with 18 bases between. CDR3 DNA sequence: TGTGCCAGCAGCCGAGGGTTGAGGCATGGAAAACTGTTTTTT. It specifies CASSRGLRHGKLFF.

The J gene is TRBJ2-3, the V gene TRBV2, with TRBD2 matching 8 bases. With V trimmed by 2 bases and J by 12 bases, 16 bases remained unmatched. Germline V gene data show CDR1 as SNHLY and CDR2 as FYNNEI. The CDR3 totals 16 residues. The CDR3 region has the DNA TGTGCCAGCAGTGAATTAGGAGCGGGAGCGTCCCGGGCCCAGTATTTT. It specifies CASSELGAGASRAQYF.

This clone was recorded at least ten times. CDR3 nucleotides: TGTGCCAGTGAAGGGACACCGTACAATGAGCAGTTCTTC. Translated: CASEGTPYNEQFF. This rearrangement joins TRBV28 to TRBJ2-1, with D tentatively TRBD1 (6 bases). The ends were cut back, 9 bases at V and 4 bases at J, with 13 bases in the middle. Germline CDR1 is MDHEN and CDR2 is SYDVKM. The CDR3 contains 13 residues.

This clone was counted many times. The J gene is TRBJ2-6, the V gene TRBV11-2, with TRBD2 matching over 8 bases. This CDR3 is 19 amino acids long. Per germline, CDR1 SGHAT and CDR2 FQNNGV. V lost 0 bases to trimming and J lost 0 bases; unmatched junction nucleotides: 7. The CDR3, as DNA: TGTGCCAGCAGCTTAGATAAGGGACTAGTCTCCTCTGGGGCCAACGTCCTGACTTTC. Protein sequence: CASSLDKGLVSSGANVLTF.

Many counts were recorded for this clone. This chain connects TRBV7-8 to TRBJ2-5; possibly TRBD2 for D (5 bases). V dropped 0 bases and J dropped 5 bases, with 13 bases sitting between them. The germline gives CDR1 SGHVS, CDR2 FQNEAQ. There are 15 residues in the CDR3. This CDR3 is CASSLAVGVGETQYF. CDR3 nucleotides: TGTGCCAGCAGCTTAGCGGTGGGAGTAGGGGAGACCCAGTACTTC. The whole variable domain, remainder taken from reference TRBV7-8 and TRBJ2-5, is GAGVSQSPRYKVAKRGQDVALRCDPISGHVSLFWYQQALGQGPEFLTYFQNEAQLDKSGLPSDRFFAERPEGSVSTLKIQRTQQEDSAVYLCASSLAVGVGETQYFGPGTRLLVL.

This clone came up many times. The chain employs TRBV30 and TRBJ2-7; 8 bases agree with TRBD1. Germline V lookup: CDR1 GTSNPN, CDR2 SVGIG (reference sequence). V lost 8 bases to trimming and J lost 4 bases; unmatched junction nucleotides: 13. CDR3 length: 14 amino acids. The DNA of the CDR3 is TGTGCCGGGGTTGGTGGCAGGGGGCATTACGAGCAGTACTTC. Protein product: CAGVGGRGHYEQYF.

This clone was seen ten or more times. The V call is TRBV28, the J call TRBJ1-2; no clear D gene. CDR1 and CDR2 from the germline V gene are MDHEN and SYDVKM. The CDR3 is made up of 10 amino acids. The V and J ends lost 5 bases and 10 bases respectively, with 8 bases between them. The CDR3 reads CASSSLDYTF. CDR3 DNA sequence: TGTGCCAGCAGTAGTTTGGACTACACCTTC.

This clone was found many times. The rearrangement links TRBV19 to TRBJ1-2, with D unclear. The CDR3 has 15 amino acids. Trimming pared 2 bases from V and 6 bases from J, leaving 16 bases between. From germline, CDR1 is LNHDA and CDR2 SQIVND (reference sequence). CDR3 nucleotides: TGTGCCAGTAGTATACACCGGGTCCCTAGGAATGGCTACACCTTC. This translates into CASSIHRVPRNGYTF. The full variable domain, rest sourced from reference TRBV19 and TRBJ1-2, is DGGITQSPKYLFRKEGQNVTLSCEQNLNHDAMYWYRQDPGQGLRLIYYSQIVNDFQKGDIAEGYSVSREKKESFPLTVTSAQKNPTAFYLCASSIHRVPRNGYTFGSGTRLTVV.